This passage covers 4 T cell receptor beta chains from one sample sequenced in a study of T-cell reconstitution after alpha-beta-depleted transplantation in children. TCRbeta library construction was performed incorporating unique molecular identifiers. TCRdb re-analysed the PCR reads in MiXCR, keeping a single row per CDR3 protein. This sample yields around 410,000 distinct CDR3 sequences, of which roughly a tenth are seen a single time; about 5% belongs to the top ten. The sequencing here drew on PBMCs from the stem cell graft donor, taken from the stem cell graft. These receptors were collected from a human donor who donated a stem cell graft to a child with acute myeloid leukemia.

This clonotype was seen repeatedly, ten times or more. This chain joins TRBV15 and TRBJ2-7; TRBD1 matches 7 bases. Germline CDR1 reads LNHNV; CDR2 reads YYDKDF (reference sequence). The CDR3 extends over 13 amino acids. Trimming took 6 bases from V and 2 from J; bases not matched to a gene: 4. CDR3 region: CATSWDSPYEQYF. CDR3 DNA sequence: TGTGCCACCAGTTGGGACAGTCCCTACGAGCAGTACTTC.

The J gene is TRBJ2-6, the V gene TRBV25-1; the D call may be TRBD1 or TRBD2 (5 bases each). This CDR3 contains 17 residues. Germline values: CDR1 MGHDK, CDR2 SYGVNS. The V and J ends lost 1 base and 0 bases respectively, with 10 bases between them. The CDR3 spells CASSELAGSSGANVLTF. In DNA form, the CDR3 reads TGTGCCAGCAGTGAATTGGCAGGGAGCTCTGGGGCCAACGTCCTGACTTTC.

In this sample, this clonotype turned up a few times. V gene TRBV5-1 combines with J gene TRBJ2-7; no firm D call. This CDR3 contains 15 residues. Germline V gene sequence: CDR1 SGHRS, CDR2 YFSETQ. Trimming left V 0 bases short and J 0 bases short, with 10 bases between. The CDR3 nucleotides read TGCGCCAGCAGCTTGGCCTTAGGCAACTCCTACGAGCAGTACTTC. Translation gives CASSLALGNSYEQYF.

The V call is TRBV6-5, the J call TRBJ2-3; TRBD2 aligns across 10 bases. The junction had 6 bases not matched to a gene; V was cut back by 8 bases and J by 4 bases. Germline V gene sequence: CDR1 MNHEY, CDR2 SVGAGI. CDR3 size: 14 residues. The CDR3 protein is CASLSGGPADTQYF. In DNA, the CDR3 is TGTGCCAGCCTTAGCGGGGGGCCCGCAGATACGCAGTATTTT.